The 12 T cell receptor beta chains below were found in one sample sequenced in a study of molecular identifiers for immune sequencing clone quantification. One entry per CDR3 protein, called by TCRdb with MiXCR from the PCR reads. Here the sample spans some 320,000 distinct CDR3 sequences, 20% to 25% being singletons. Sequencing input: naive CD8+ T cells from blood, with Jurkat cell RNA spiked in. Described subset: FACS-sorted CD8+CD4-CCR7+CD45RA+ naive T cells. These receptors originate from a human donor in good health. Some libraries in this study had Jurkat cell RNA spiked in.

This clonotype occurred many times. This rearrangement joins TRBV5-6 to TRBJ2-3; D may be TRBD2 (5 bases). This CDR3 has 16 residues. From germline, CDR1 is SGHDT and CDR2 YYEEEE. The V end lost 1 base, the J end lost 3 bases, and 15 bases lay between the germline ends. DNA of the CDR3: TGTGCCAGCAGCTTGTTGTCTCCCCGAGGGACAGATACGCAGTATTTT. Protein: CASSLLSPRGTDTQYF. Using reference TRBV5-6 and TRBJ2-3 for the parts outside the CDR3, the full variable domain is DAGVTQSPTHLIKTRGQQVTLRCSPKSGHDTVSWYQQALGQGPQFIFQYYEEEERQRGNFPDRFSGHQFPNYSSELNVNALLLGDSALYLCASSLLSPRGTDTQYFGPGTRLTVL.

This clonotype was found many times. The chain couples TRBV6-5 to TRBJ1-2; TRBD1 matches 7 bases. The CDR3 sequence is 18 residues long. Trimming cost V 0 bases and J 0 bases; bases outside gene matches: 10. From germline, CDR1 is MNHEY and CDR2 SVGAGI. The DNA of the CDR3 is TGTGCCAGCAGTTACTCGGGCCAGGGGGGAGTAGCTAACTATGGCTACACCTTC. Translation: CASSYSGQGGVANYGYTF.

In this sample, this clonotype turned up many times. The chain is built from TRBV7-9 and TRBJ2-4; D possibly uses TRBD1 or TRBD2 (5 bases each). V was cut by 5 bases and J by 11 bases, with 10 bases left in between. CDR3 length: 11 residues. Germline CDR1 SEHNR, CDR2 FQNEAQ (reference sequence). In nucleotides, the CDR3 is TGTGCCAGCAGCACCGGGACGTTTCAGTACTTC. It codes for CASSTGTFQYF.

This clonotype was counted once. The junction does not match germline at one end; this may be a read error. This rearrangement joins TRBV7-9 to TRBJ1-1; the D gene is possibly TRBD1 (6 bases). The CDR3 runs to 14 residues. Germline values: CDR1 SEHNR, CDR2 FQNEAQ (reference sequence). CDR3: CASSSGTSNTGAFF. As DNA, the CDR3 is TGTGCCAGCAGCTCGGGGACATCAAACACTGGAGCTTTCTTT. Filled out from reference TRBV7-9 and TRBJ1-1, the complete variable domain reads DTGVSQNPRHKITKRGQNVTFRCDPISEHNRLYWYRQTLGQGPEFLTYFQNEAQLEKSRLLSDRFSAERPKGSFSTLEIQRTEQGDSAMYLCASSSGTSNTGAFFGQGTRLTVV.

This clonotype has a count of ten or more. This sequence joins TRBV30 and TRBJ1-1; possibly TRBD1 for D (5 bases). Germline V gives CDR1 GTSNPN, CDR2 SVGIG (reference sequence). The CDR3 spans 13 residues. Trimming left V 3 bases short and J 3 bases short, with 11 bases between. The CDR3 DNA follows: TGTGCCTGGAGCGAAGGGGACCACACTGAAGCTTTCTTT. Its translation is CAWSEGDHTEAFF.

With regard to this clonotype: A much larger clone sits a single nucleotide away, making a read error possible. The rearrangement joins TRBV29-1 to TRBJ2-1; TRBD2 matches 8 bases. The V gene's germline CDR1 is SQVTM and CDR2 ANQGSEA. The CDR3 consists of 14 residues. The CDR3 DNA follows: TGCGGCACGGGTGAACTAGCGGTTAACAATGAGCAGTTCTTC. Amino acid sequence: CGTGELAVNNEQFF.

V and J are TRBV20-1 and TRBJ1-3, with TRBD1 identical over 9 bases. The ends lost 5 bases at V and 0 bases at J; junction bases unmatched: 2. Looked up from germline, CDR1 is DFQATT and CDR2 is SNEGSKA (reference sequence). The CDR3 runs 14 residues. The CDR3 here is CSAQDRGSGNTIYF. For the CDR3, the DNA is TGCAGTGCTCAGGACAGGGGCTCTGGAAACACCATATATTTT.

Details on this clonotype: This sequence may be a read error, since a much larger clone differs from it by one base. This chain links TRBV30 with TRBJ2-1, with TRBD2 as a possible D gene (6 bases). The CDR3 is 13 amino acids. The ends were cut back, 2 bases at V and 10 bases at J, with 15 bases in the middle. Germline V lookup: CDR1 GTSNPN, CDR2 SVGIG (reference sequence). The CDR3 DNA reads as TGTGCCTGGAGTCGAGGAGGGGCTAAGGAGCAGTTCTTC. Translated, it gives CAWSRGGAKEQFF.

For this clonotype: Just one base apart from a much larger clone, this may be a read error. The V call is TRBV7-9, the J call TRBJ2-7; TRBD2 is a possible D gene (5 bases). The CDR3 totals 15 residues. The germline V gene encodes CDR1 SEHNR and CDR2 FQNEAQ (reference sequence). The CDR3 DNA reads TGTGCCAGCAGCTTAGCGGAGGTTGGCGGCTACAAGCAGTACTTC. Protein product: CASSLAEVGGYKQYF.

This clonotype has a count of ten or more. The chain is built from TRBV7-2 and TRBJ2-5; the match to TRBD2 covers 9 bases. The germline gives CDR1 SGHTA, CDR2 FQGNSA. The CDR3 extends over 17 amino acids. J gave up 4 bases and V 1 base, and 10 bases lay outside the gene matches. The CDR3 sequence: CASSLEGLSGSLETQYF. The CDR3 bases are TGTGCCAGCAGCTTAGAAGGACTTAGCGGGAGTTTAGAGACCCAGTACTTC. Full variable domain (outside the CDR3, taken from reference TRBV7-2 and TRBJ2-5): GAGVSQSPSNKVTEKGKDVELRCDPISGHTALYWYRQSLGQGLEFLIYFQGNSAPDKSGLPSDRFSAERTGGSVSTLTIQRTQQEDSAVYLCASSLEGLSGSLETQYFGPGTRLLVL.

This clonotype was picked up many times. This chain links TRBV5-1 with TRBJ1-1; TRBD1 aligns across 7 bases. Losses at the gene ends were 3 bases for V and 7 bases for J; bases not matched to a gene: 3. From germline, CDR1 is SGHRS and CDR2 YFSETQ. This CDR3 is 12 amino acids long. CDR3: CASSWGTDEAFF. For the CDR3, the DNA is TGCGCCAGCAGCTGGGGGACAGATGAAGCTTTCTTT.

The CDR3 here is CASSQLMGAGDTQYF. DNA for the CDR3: TGCGCCAGCAGCCAACTTATGGGGGCCGGAGATACGCAGTATTTT. The rearrangement uses TRBV4-1 and TRBJ2-3, with D possibly TRBD1 on 6 matching bases. CDR1 MGHRA and CDR2 YSYEKL come from the germline V gene. The V end lost 2 bases, the J end lost 5 bases, and 14 bases lay between the germline ends. The CDR3 loop spans 15 amino acids.